One sample yielded the 26 T cell receptor beta chains listed below, sequenced in a study of T cells expressing NK-cell markers. One entry per CDR3 protein, without DNA, is what TCRdb gives after re-calling the 5' RACE reads. This table holds 550,000 to 600,000 distinct CDR3 sequences. Material for sequencing was blood T cells: a sorted CD56 or NKG2C T cell subset, CD4+ or CD8+ T cells, or bulk PBMC T cells (not recorded which). All receptors come from a man aged 18 to 30 in good health.

The chain is built from TRBV28 and TRBJ1-2. The CDR3 sequence is 12 residues long. Looked up from germline, CDR1 is MDHEN and CDR2 is SYDVKM. CDR3 in amino acids: CASGDYNYGYTF.

V and J are TRBV15 and TRBJ2-1. The CDR3 totals 11 residues. In germline, CDR1 is LNHNV, CDR2 YYDKDF (reference sequence). The CDR3 region is CATSSYNEQFF.

The chain combines TRBV28 with TRBJ1-6. CDR1 is MDHEN, CDR2 SYDVKM, per germline. The CDR3 runs to 14 residues. This chain's CDR3 is CASSLARSISPLHF.

The J gene is TRBJ2-3, the V gene TRBV11-2; no DNA is available, so the TRBD2 call from TCRdb remains unchecked. Germline V lookup: CDR1 SGHAT, CDR2 FQNNGV. The CDR3 is 18 amino acids. CDR3: CASSLRGIWRQGTDTQYF.

The chain employs TRBV12-3 or TRBV12-4 and TRBJ2-2; the TCRdb D gene call, TRBD2, has no DNA to confirm it. This CDR3 has 14 residues. CDR3 sequence: CASKTSDDTGELFF.

This rearrangement joins TRBV18 to TRBJ2-7; TCRdb indicates TRBD1, and absent DNA this call remains unverified. Per germline, CDR1 KGHSH and CDR2 LQKENI. CDR3 length equals 15 residues. CDR3 sequence: CASSKNSGVIYEQYF.

V usage is TRBV3-1 and J usage is TRBJ2-2. Germline CDR1 and CDR2: LGHDT and YNNKEL (reference sequence). This CDR3 is built from 14 residues. CDR3 sequence: CASSRKRGTGELFF.

This rearrangement joins TRBV30 to TRBJ1-2; lacking DNA, the TRBD1 call made by TCRdb goes unchecked. The CDR3 has 14 residues. CDR1 and CDR2 from the germline V gene are GTSNPN and SVGIG (reference sequence). The CDR3 reads CAWSVRGPGYGYTF.

The chain is built from TRBV27 and TRBJ2-1; the D call from TCRdb, TRBD1, cannot be confirmed without DNA. There are 14 residues in the CDR3. Per the germline V gene, CDR1 is MNHEY and CDR2 is SMNVEV (reference sequence). The CDR3 spells CASSLQPVYNEQFF.

The V call is TRBV10-3, the J call TRBJ2-7. Per germline, CDR1 ENHRY and CDR2 SYGVKD. The CDR3 sequence is 15 residues long. The CDR3 reads CAIRTTRTEHYEQYF.

V usage is TRBV7-2 and J usage is TRBJ2-3; no DNA is available, so the TRBD1 call from TCRdb remains unchecked. Germline V lookup: CDR1 SGHTA, CDR2 FQGNSA. CDR3 size: 14 residues. CDR3 residues: CASSARTGPDTHYF. The full variable domain, in which reference TRBV7-2 and TRBJ2-3 provide the parts outside the CDR3, is GAGVSQSPSNKVTEKGKDVELRCDPISGHTALYWYRQSLGQGLEFLIYFQGNSAPDKSGLPSDRFSAERTGGSVSTLTIQRTQQEDSAVYLCASSARTGPDTHYFGPGTRLTVL.

The chain joins TRBV25-1 to TRBJ2-2; TCRdb's D call of TRBD1 is untestable without DNA. The CDR3 has 16 amino acids. Looked up from germline, CDR1 is MGHDK and CDR2 is SYGVNS. This CDR3 is CASSEEGHLNTGELFF.

The gene calls are TRBV20-1 and TRBJ2-5; TCRdb's D gene call, TRBD2, goes unchecked for lack of DNA. The CDR3 runs 13 residues. The germline V gene encodes CDR1 DFQATT and CDR2 SNEGSKA (reference sequence). CDR3: CSASWTSKETQYF.

The CDR3 spells CSARGARNGYTF. The V gene is TRBV20-1, the J gene TRBJ1-2. Looked up from germline, CDR1 is DFQATT and CDR2 is SNEGSKA (reference sequence). CDR3 length equals 12 residues.

The chain uses TRBV7-9 and TRBJ2-1; the TCRdb call, TRBD2, lacks DNA for checking. This CDR3 comprises 16 residues. Germline-derived CDR1 and CDR2 are SEHNR and FQNEAQ (reference sequence). CDR3 in amino acids: CASSPPGRESLGEQFF.

V and J are TRBV27 and TRBJ2-3; TCRdb returns TRBD1, unconfirmable since there is no DNA. CDR3 length equals 15 residues. Germline-derived CDR1 and CDR2 are MNHEY and SMNVEV (reference sequence). The CDR3 loop reads CASSSFGEGTDTQYF.

The chain recombines TRBV6-2 or TRBV6-3 with TRBJ2-1; the D gene TCRdb calls, TRBD2, cannot be checked with no DNA. The CDR3 contains 18 residues. Per the germline V gene, CDR1 is MNHEY and CDR2 is SVGEGT. The CDR3 loop reads CASSSGLAGGPSYNEQFF.

This chain links TRBV29-1 with TRBJ1-1. The CDR3 loop spans 14 amino acids. From germline, CDR1 is SQVTM and CDR2 ANQGSEA. This CDR3 is CSVGRAPGNTEAFF. The complete variable domain, with remaining parts taken from reference TRBV29-1 and TRBJ1-1, reads SAVISQKPSRDICQRGTSLTIQCQVDSQVTMMFWYRQQPGQSLTLIATANQGSEATYESGFVIDKFPISRPNLTFSTLTVSNMSPEDSSIYLCSVGRAPGNTEAFFGQGTRLTVV.

The chain couples TRBV4-2 to TRBJ2-3; without DNA, the TCRdb call of TRBD2 cannot be checked. The length of the CDR3 is 17 residues. From germline, CDR1 is LGHNA and CDR2 YNFKEQ. The CDR3 loop is CASSHETGTSIADTQYF.

The J gene is TRBJ2-3, the V gene TRBV12-3 or TRBV12-4. CDR3 size: 15 residues. CDR3 loop: CASSPDALETDTQYF.

The chain is built from TRBV5-1 and TRBJ2-3; as DNA is missing, the TRBD2 call by TCRdb cannot be tested. The germline V gene has CDR1 SGHRS and CDR2 YFSETQ. The CDR3 sequence is 19 residues long. CDR3 loop: CASSLRTSGRTLQKDTQYF.

The chain links TRBV28 to TRBJ1-2. This CDR3 is 12 amino acids long. CDR1 and CDR2 (germline): MDHEN, SYDVKM. The CDR3 loop is CASTRSNYGYTF.

This chain uses TRBV7-9 with TRBJ2-1; the TCRdb D gene call, TRBD1, has no DNA to confirm it. CDR3 length: 13 residues. Germline V gives CDR1 SEHNR, CDR2 FQNEAQ (reference sequence). CDR3: CASSPPEINEQFF.

V usage is TRBV27 and J usage is TRBJ2-3; with no DNA, the TCRdb D assignment of TRBD1 cannot be verified. CDR1 is MNHEY, CDR2 SMNVEV, per germline (reference sequence). This CDR3 has 17 amino acids. CDR3 region: CASSPTRGGGSTDTQYF.

The rearrangement links TRBV19 to TRBJ1-1; without DNA, the TCRdb call of TRBD1 cannot be checked. The germline gives CDR1 LNHDA, CDR2 SQIVND (reference sequence). There are 15 residues in the CDR3. This CDR3 is CASSSVGRDRAEAFF. The whole variable domain, remainder taken from reference TRBV19 and TRBJ1-1, is DGGITQSPKYLFRKEGQNVTLSCEQNLNHDAMYWYRQDPGQGLRLIYYSQIVNDFQKGDIAEGYSVSREKKESFPLTVTSAQKNPTAFYLCASSSVGRDRAEAFFGQGTRLTVV.

The V and J genes are TRBV12-3 or TRBV12-4 and TRBJ2-5; without DNA, the TCRdb call of TRBD2 cannot be checked. The CDR3 runs 16 residues. The CDR3 region is CASSPPGLEIKETQYF.